Listed below are T cell receptor beta chains from one sample, sequenced in a study of T cells after yellow fever vaccination. One entry per CDR3 protein results from TCRdb running MiXCR on the 5' RACE reads. The sample contains over 100,000 distinct CDR3 sequences, 8.4% of which appear only once. This specimen was CD8+ T cells sorted from PBMCs, taken 45 days after the yellow fever booster vaccination. The receptors stem from a man aged 25-45 years who received the YFV17D yellow fever vaccine. Each CDR3 is given with its conserved first and last residue. The D gene is left open where the match is weak. Clone size is given for some rows only: seen once, a few or many times, or a class if the clone is expanded.

v_gene	len	d_gene	j_gene	abundance	CDR3aa	CDR3nt
TRBV2	16	TRBD1	TRBJ2-1	many	CASSDTLGQGDNEQFF	TGTGCCAGCAGTGATACCCTGGGACAGGGGGACAATGAGCAGTTCTTC
TRBV20-1	13	.	TRBJ2-1	.	CSASGRSYNEQFF	TGCAGTGCCTCAGGTCGCTCCTACAATGAGCAGTTCTTC
TRBV19	15	TRBD2	TRBJ2-1	.	CASSIRTSAYNEQFF	TGTGCCAGTAGTATTAGGACTAGCGCCTACAATGAGCAGTTCTTC
TRBV20-1	15	.	TRBJ2-1	many	CSALTGDLPYNEQFF	TGCAGTGCTCTCACCGGGGACCTTCCCTACAATGAGCAGTTCTTC
TRBV20-1	15	.	TRBJ2-3	many	CSARETAEYPLAQYF	TGCAGTGCTAGAGAAACAGCGGAATACCCGCTTGCGCAGTATTTT
TRBV7-9	14	.	TRBJ2-7	few	CASSLTDSDDEQYF	TGTGCCAGCAGCTTAACTGACAGCGACGACGAGCAGTACTTC
TRBV11-2	20	TRBD2	TRBJ2-1	few	CASSQLPGLAGFSSYNEQFF	TGTGCCAGCAGCCAACTTCCGGGACTAGCGGGATTTAGCTCCTACAATGAGCAGTTCTTC
TRBV20-1	18	TRBD2	TRBJ2-5	many	CSAIFPGLAGAHQETQYF	TGCAGTGCTATCTTTCCGGGACTAGCGGGCGCACACCAAGAGACCCAGTACTTC
TRBV27	11	TRBD1	TRBJ2-3	many	CASQQGSTQYF	TGTGCCAGCCAACAGGGGAGTACGCAGTATTTT
TRBV18	14	.	TRBJ2-1	many	CASSPPDSYNEQFF	TGTGCCAGCTCACCACCCGACAGCTACAATGAGCAGTTCTTC
TRBV5-5	12	.	TRBJ2-7	many	CASSLRGYEQYF	TGTGCCAGCAGCTTGCGGGGCTACGAGCAGTACTTC